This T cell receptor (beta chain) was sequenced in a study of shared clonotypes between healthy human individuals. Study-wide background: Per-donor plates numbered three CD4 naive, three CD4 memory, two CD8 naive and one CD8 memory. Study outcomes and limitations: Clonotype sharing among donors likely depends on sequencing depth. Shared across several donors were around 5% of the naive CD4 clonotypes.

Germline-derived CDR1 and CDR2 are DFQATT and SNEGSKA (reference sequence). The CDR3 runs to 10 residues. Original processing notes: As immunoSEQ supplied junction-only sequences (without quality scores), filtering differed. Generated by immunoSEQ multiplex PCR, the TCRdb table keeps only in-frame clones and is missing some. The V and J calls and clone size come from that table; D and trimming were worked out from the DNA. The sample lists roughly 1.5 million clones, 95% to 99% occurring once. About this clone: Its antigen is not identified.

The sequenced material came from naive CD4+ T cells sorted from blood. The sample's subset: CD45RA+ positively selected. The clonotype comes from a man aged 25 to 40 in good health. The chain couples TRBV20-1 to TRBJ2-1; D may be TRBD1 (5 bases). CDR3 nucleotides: TGCAGACGGCGTCCAGGGGAGCAGTTCTTC. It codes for CRRRPGEQFF.